This T cell receptor (beta chain) was identified in a study of T cell responses to AZD1222 COVID-19 vaccine. Study-level points and caveats: Reportedly, nearly half the spike-specific TCRs target unmutated variant regions.

Produced via immunoSEQ multiplex PCR; TCRdb's table is partial and in-frame only. The table shows roughly 130,000 clones, with 88% occurring only once. In regard to this clone: The antigen remains unidentified.

The CDR3 consists of 15 residues. CDR1 is MNHEY and CDR2 is SMNVEV in the germline V gene (reference sequence). The germline V and J ends were trimmed by 4 bases and 8 bases, with 17 bases remaining between them. The chain carries TRBV27 and TRBJ1-4, with a weak D call TRBD1 (6 bases). This receptor was obtained from an adult in good health. Sample: peripheral blood, taken on day 0 of AZD1222 vaccination. Written as DNA, the CDR3 is TGTGCCAGCAGTTCTGGACAGATTCGTACAGAAAAACTGTTTTTT. It translates to CASSSGQIRTEKLFF. The whole variable domain, remainder taken from reference TRBV27 and TRBJ1-4, is EAQVTQNPRYLITVTGKKLTVTCSQNMNHEYMSWYRQDPGLGLRQIYYSMNVEVTDKGDVPEGYKVSRKEKRNFPLILESPSPNQTSLYFCASSSGQIRTEKLFFGSGTQLSVL.